These T cell receptor beta chains were read from a single sample in a study of cytomegalovirus exposure and HLA in healthy donors. Profiling relied on immunoSEQ multiplex PCR, and the TCRdb table lists in-frame clones only, not all of them. The listing contains some 70,000 clones. Material for sequencing was PBMCs. These receptors originate from a female donor in good health and CMV-seropositive. CDR3s include the opening cysteine and the closing phenylalanine or tryptophan. Each record gives: D gene, V gene, CDR3 length, J gene, CDR3 protein, CDR3 DNA. The D gene is left open where the match is weak.

TRBD1	TRBV5-8	13	TRBJ1-2	CASSPRTGTSYTF	TGTGCCAGCAGCCCCCGGACAGGGACGAGCTACACCTTC
NA	TRBV6-5	15	TRBJ2-3	CASSLSGSSTDTQYF	TGTGCCAGCAGTCTTAGCGGATCGAGCACAGATACGCAGTATTTT
NA	TRBV6-6	13	TRBJ1-1	CASSWGRDTEAFF	TGTGCCAGCAGTTGGGGGAGGGACACTGAAGCTTTCTTT
NA	TRBV6-5	14	TRBJ2-5	CASSYTPLGETQYF	TGTGCCAGCAGTTATACACCCCTTGGAGAGACCCAGTACTTC
TRBD1	TRBV5-1	15	TRBJ1-1	CASSLPTGDNREAFF	TGCGCCAGCAGCTTACCGACAGGGGATAACCGTGAAGCTTTCTTT
NA	TRBV30	14	TRBJ1-5	CAWGNRVSNQPQHF	TGTGCCTGGGGTAACAGGGTTAGCAATCAGCCCCAGCATTTT
TRBD2	TRBV27	14	TRBJ2-7	CASSSGGRPYEQYF	TGTGCCAGCAGTTCGGGGGGGCGCCCCTACGAGCAGTACTTC
TRBD2	TRBV19	15	TRBJ2-1	CASTIGLATYNEQFF	TGTGCCAGTACCATCGGACTAGCCACCTACAATGAGCAGTTCTTC
NA	TRBV7-6	15	TRBJ2-1	CASSLEAGSHNEQFF	TGTGCCAGCAGCTTAGAGGCGGGAAGCCACAATGAGCAGTTCTTC
TRBD2	TRBV4-1	13	TRBJ2-3	CASTLAGVDTQYF	TGCGCCAGCACCCTAGCGGGAGTGGATACGCAGTATTTT
NA	TRBV9	14	TRBJ2-7	CASSVAGNTYEQYF	TGTGCCAGCAGCGTAGCAGGGAATACCTACGAGCAGTACTTC
TRBD2	TRBV9	16	TRBJ2-3	CASSQREGTLTDTQYF	TGTGCCAGCAGCCAGCGGGAGGGAACTCTCACAGATACGCAGTATTTT
NA	TRBV6-6	13	TRBJ1-1	CASAVGQGTEAFF	TGTGCCAGTGCTGTGGGCCAAGGCACTGAAGCTTTCTTT
TRBD2	TRBV27	16	TRBJ2-1	CASRSKLAGVSNEQFF	TGTGCCAGCAGATCTAAACTAGCGGGAGTTTCCAATGAGCAGTTCTTC
NA	TRBV7-2	13	TRBJ1-2	CASSQDVEYGYTF	TGTGCCAGCAGCCAGGATGTGGAATATGGCTACACCTTC
TRBD2	TRBV11-3	16	TRBJ2-1	CASSRTGTSGSYEQFF	TGTGCCAGCAGTCGGACCGGGACTAGCGGGAGCTATGAGCAGTTCTTC
NA	TRBV28	15	TRBJ2-3	CASWSLGGATDTQYF	TGTGCCAGCTGGTCCCTGGGGGGGGCAACAGATACGCAGTATTTT
TRBD1	TRBV29-1	16	TRBJ2-1	CSVKAPGQGAYNEQFF	TGCAGCGTTAAAGCCCCGGGACAGGGGGCCTACAATGAGCAGTTCTTC
TRBD1	TRBV11-2	19	TRBJ1-1	CASSSYKGQGARMNTEAFF	TGTGCCAGCAGCTCATATAAGGGACAGGGGGCAAGGATGAACACTGAAGCTTTCTTT
NA	TRBV9	14	TRBJ2-7	CASSGPTSNYEQYF	TGTGCCAGCAGCGGTCCGACTAGTAATTACGAGCAGTACTTC
NA	TRBV5-1	14	TRBJ2-5	CASSLASSEETRYF	TGCGCCAGCAGCTTGGCATCTAGCGAGGAGACCCGGTACTTC
TRBD1	TRBV12-5	15	TRBJ1-1	CASSDAGTASTEAFF	TGTGCTAGCAGTGATGCCGGGACAGCAAGTACTGAAGCTTTCTTT
NA	TRBV19	16	TRBJ1-1	CASSMLLSGMNTEAFF	TGTGCCAGTAGTATGCTTTTGTCAGGGATGAACACTGAAGCTTTCTTT
NA	TRBV18	18	TRBJ1-3	CASSPKTGPPGSGNTIYF	TGTGCCAGCTCACCAAAAACAGGGCCCCCGGGCTCTGGAAACACCATATATTTT
NA	TRBV9	12	TRBJ2-1	CASSVDQNEQFF	TGTGCCAGCAGCGTAGATCAGAATGAGCAGTTCTTC
NA	TRBV6-1	15	TRBJ2-3	CASSIDRLDGDTQYF	TGTGCCAGCAGTATCGACAGGCTAGATGGAGATACGCAGTATTTT
TRBD1	TRBV27	16	TRBJ1-1	CASSGMTGEGATEAFF	TGTGCCAGCAGTGGGATGACAGGGGAGGGTGCCACTGAAGCTTTCTTT
TRBD1	TRBV6-5	14	TRBJ1-2	CASSQTGVPLRYTF	TGTGCCAGCAGTCAAACAGGGGTGCCCTTGCGCTACACCTTC
TRBD1	TRBV7-8	15	TRBJ2-1	CASIPDRSNSDEQFF	TGTGCCAGCATCCCGGACAGGAGTAATTCCGATGAGCAGTTCTTC
NA	TRBV4-3	16	TRBJ2-1	CASSQEEGTFDNEQFF	TGCGCCAGCAGCCAAGAGGAGGGCACCTTCGACAATGAGCAGTTCTTC
NA	TRBV15	15	TRBJ2-5	CATSRDRRPRETQYF	TGTGCCACCAGCAGAGACCGTCGCCCCCGGGAGACCCAGTACTTC
TRBD1	TRBV15	16	TRBJ1-2	CATSREGDRGRSGYTF	TGTGCCACCAGCAGAGAGGGGGACAGGGGGCGTTCTGGCTACACCTTC
NA	TRBV5-1	13	TRBJ1-2	CASSFQQAYGYTF	TGCGCCAGCAGCTTTCAACAGGCTTATGGCTACACCTTC
NA	TRBV5-1	15	TRBJ2-1	CASSYSTQVRNEQFF	TGCGCCAGCAGCTACTCAACGCAGGTACGGAATGAGCAGTTCTTC
NA	TRBV27	16	TRBJ1-6	CASSQTPWGGSSPLHF	TGTGCCAGCAGTCAAACCCCCTGGGGCGGGAGTTCACCCCTCCACTTT
NA	TRBV4-1	15	TRBJ2-7	CASSERPDSGTEQYF	TGCGCCAGCAGCGAGCGACCTGATTCGGGTACCGAGCAGTACTTC
TRBD2	TRBV6-1	16	TRBJ2-1	CASSAGTSGRGNEQFF	TGTGCCAGCAGTGCGGGGACTAGCGGGAGGGGGAATGAGCAGTTCTTC